This T cell receptor (beta chain) emerged from a study of T cells in Graves' hyperthyroidism and ophthalmopathy. The CDR3 regions of TCR beta were amplified from RNA transcripts. During a first-round RT-PCR of the TCR CDR3, the HTBI primer set was used. Each CDR3 protein is one row after TCRdb ran MiXCR on the multiplex PCR reads. This sample has around 570,000 distinct CDR3 sequences; roughly 21% occur once, and the top ten carry over 45%. Ophthalmopathy patients had Clinical Activity Score at least 3, NOSPECS grade at least 4, duration under 3 months. Based on clinical symptoms, serum thyroxine and TRAb, thyroid ultrasound and orbital computed tomography, diagnoses were reached. In germline, CDR1 is SNHLY, CDR2 FYNNEI. The CDR3 is made up of 12 amino acids. V lost 6 bases and J 7 bases, leaving 10 bases between the germline ends.

Source material: blood. This chain links TRBV2 with TRBJ1-5, with unresolved D. This TCR was sampled from a man aged 35 to 55 with Graves' ophthalmopathy. CDR3: CASRYGPQPQHF. CDR3 DNA sequence: TGTGCCAGCAGATACGGGCCACAGCCCCAGCATTTT.